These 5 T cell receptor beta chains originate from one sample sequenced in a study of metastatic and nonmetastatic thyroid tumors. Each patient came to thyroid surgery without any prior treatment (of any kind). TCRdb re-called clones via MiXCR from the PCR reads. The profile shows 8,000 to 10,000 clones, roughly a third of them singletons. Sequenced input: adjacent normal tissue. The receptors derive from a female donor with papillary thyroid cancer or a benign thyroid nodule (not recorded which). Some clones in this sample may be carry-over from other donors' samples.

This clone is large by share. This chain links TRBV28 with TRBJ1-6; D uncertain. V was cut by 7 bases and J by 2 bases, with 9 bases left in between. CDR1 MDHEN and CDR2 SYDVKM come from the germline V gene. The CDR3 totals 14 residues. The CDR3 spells CASNSLPYNSPLHF. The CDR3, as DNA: TGTGCCAGCAACAGTCTGCCCTATAATTCACCCCTCCACTTT. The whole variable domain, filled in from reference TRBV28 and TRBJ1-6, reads DVKVTQSSRYLVKRTGEKVFLECVQDMDHENMFWYRQDPGLGLRLIYFSYDVKMKEKGDIPEGYSVSREKKERFSLILESASTNQTSMYLCASNSLPYNSPLHFGNGTRLTVT.

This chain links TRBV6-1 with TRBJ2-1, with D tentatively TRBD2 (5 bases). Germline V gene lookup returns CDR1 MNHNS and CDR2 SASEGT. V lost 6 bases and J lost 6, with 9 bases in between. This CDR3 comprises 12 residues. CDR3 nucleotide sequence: TGTGCCAGCAGCGACTATCGCAATGAGCAGTTCTTC. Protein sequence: CASSDYRNEQFF.

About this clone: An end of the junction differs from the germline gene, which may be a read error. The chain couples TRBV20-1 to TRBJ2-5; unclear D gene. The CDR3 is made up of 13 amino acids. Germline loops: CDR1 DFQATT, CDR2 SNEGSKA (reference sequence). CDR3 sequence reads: CSAMETPQETRYF. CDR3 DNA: TGCAGTGCTATGGAGACGCCCCAAGAGACCCGGTACTTC.

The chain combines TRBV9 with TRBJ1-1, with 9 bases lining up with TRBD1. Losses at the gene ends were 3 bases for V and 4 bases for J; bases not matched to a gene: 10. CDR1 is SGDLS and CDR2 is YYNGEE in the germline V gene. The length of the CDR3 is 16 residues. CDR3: CASSAAPGQGVTEAFF. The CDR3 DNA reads TGTGCCAGCAGCGCAGCTCCGGGACAGGGCGTCACTGAAGCTTTCTTT.

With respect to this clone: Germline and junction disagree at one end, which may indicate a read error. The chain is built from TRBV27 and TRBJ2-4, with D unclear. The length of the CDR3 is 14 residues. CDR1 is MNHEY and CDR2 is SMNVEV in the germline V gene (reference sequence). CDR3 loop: CASSISIGKNIQYF. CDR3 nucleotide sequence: TGTGCCAGCAGTATATCCATCGGCAAAAACATTCAGTACTTC.